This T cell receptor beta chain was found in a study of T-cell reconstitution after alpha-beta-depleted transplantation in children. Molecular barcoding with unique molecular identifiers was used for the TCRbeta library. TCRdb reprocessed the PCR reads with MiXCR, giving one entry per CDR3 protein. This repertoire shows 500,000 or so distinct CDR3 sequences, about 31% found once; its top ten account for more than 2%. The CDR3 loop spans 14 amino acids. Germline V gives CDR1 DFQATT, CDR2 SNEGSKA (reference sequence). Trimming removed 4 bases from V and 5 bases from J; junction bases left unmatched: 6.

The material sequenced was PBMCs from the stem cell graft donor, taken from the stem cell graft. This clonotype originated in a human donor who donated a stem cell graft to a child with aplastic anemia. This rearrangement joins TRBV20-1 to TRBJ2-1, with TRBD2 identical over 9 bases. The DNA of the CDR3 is TGCAGTGCTAAAGGACTAGCGACCCACAATGAGCAGTTCTTC. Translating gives CSAKGLATHNEQFF.